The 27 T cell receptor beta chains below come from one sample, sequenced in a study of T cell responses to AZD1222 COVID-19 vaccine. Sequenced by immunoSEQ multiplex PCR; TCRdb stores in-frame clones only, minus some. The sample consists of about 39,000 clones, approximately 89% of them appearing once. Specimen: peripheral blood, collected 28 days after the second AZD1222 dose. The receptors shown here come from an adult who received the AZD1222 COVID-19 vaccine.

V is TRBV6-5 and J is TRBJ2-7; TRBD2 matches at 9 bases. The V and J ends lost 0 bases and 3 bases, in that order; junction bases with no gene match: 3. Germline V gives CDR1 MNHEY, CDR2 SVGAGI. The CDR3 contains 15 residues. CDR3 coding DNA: TGTGCCAGCAGTTACTCTGTTAGCGGGGGCTACGAGCAGTACTTC. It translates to CASSYSVSGGYEQYF.

CDR3 in DNA: TGTGCCAGCAGTTTATCATTAAGCTCTGGAAACACCATATATTTT. Translation: CASSLSLSSGNTIYF. The gene calls are TRBV28 and TRBJ1-3; D is unresolved. Trimming removed 1 base from V and 0 bases from J, with 7 bases in between. Germline V CDR1 and CDR2: MDHEN, SYDVKM. The CDR3 runs to 15 residues.

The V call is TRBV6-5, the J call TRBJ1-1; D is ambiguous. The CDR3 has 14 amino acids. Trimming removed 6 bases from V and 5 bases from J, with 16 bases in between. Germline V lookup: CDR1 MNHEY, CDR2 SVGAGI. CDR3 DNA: TGTGCCAGCAGCCGTCTCGAAAGCGGGACTGAAGCTTTCTTT. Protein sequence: CASSRLESGTEAFF.

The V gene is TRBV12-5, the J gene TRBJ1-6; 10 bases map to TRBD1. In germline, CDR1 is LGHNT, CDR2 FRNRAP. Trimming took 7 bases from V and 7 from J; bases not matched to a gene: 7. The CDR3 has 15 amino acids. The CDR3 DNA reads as TGTGCTAGTGTTCCACCGGGACAGGGGAATTCACCCCTCCACTTT. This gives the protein CASVPPGQGNSPLHF.

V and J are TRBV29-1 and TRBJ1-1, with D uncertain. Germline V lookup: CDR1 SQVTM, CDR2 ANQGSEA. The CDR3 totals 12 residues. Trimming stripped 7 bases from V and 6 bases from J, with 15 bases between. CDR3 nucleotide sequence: TGCAGCGGCTCCAAGCGCCCTTCTGAAGCTTTCTTT. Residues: CSGSKRPSEAFF.

In DNA form, the CDR3 reads TGTGCCAGCAGCTTAGATCTAGGGGATTGGGCTTTCTTT. Residues: CASSLDLGDWAFF. This chain links TRBV11-2 with TRBJ1-1; tentative D call: TRBD1 (5 bases). Looked up from germline, CDR1 is SGHAT and CDR2 is FQNNGV. V lost 0 bases to trimming and J lost 11 bases, with 13 bases between them. The CDR3 runs to 13 residues.

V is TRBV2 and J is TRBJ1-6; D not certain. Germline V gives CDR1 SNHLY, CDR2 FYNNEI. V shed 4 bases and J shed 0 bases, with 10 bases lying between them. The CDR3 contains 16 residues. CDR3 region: CASSGPGSSYNSPLHF. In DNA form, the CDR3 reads TGTGCCAGCAGTGGCCCGGGGAGCTCCTATAATTCACCCCTCCACTTT.

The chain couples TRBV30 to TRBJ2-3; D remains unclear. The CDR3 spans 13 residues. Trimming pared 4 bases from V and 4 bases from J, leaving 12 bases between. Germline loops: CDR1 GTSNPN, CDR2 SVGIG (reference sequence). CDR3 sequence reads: CAWTSLDSDTQYF. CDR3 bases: TGTGCCTGGACCTCGCTTGACTCAGATACGCAGTATTTT.

CDR3 in amino acids: CASSPQAGTRTDTQYF. The CDR3 bases are TGCGCCAGCAGCCCTCAGGCAGGAACTCGCACAGATACGCAGTATTTT. The V and J genes are TRBV5-1 and TRBJ2-3, with unresolved D. Germline V gene sequence: CDR1 SGHRS, CDR2 YFSETQ. The V and J ends lost 4 bases and 1 base respectively, with 16 bases between them. This CDR3 has 16 amino acids.

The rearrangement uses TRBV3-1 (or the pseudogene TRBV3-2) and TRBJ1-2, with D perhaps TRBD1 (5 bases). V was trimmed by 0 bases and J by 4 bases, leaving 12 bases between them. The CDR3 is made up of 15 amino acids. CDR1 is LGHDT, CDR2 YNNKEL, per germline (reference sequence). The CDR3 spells CASSQDSQVPYGYTF. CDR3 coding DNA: TGTGCCAGCAGCCAAGATTCACAGGTGCCCTATGGCTACACCTTC.

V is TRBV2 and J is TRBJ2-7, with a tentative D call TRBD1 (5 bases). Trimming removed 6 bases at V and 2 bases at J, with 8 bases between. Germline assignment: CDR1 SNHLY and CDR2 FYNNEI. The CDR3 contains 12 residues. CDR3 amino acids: CASRDTTYEQYF. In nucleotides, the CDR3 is TGTGCCAGCAGGGACACAACCTACGAGCAGTACTTC.

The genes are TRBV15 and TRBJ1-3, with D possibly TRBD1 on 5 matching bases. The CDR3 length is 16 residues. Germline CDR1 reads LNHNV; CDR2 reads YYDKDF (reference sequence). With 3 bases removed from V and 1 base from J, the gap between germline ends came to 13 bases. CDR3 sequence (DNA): TGTGCCACCAGCAGGGACCTAGGGGAATCTGGAAACACCATATATTTT. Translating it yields CATSRDLGESGNTIYF. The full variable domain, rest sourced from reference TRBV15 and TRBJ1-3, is DAMVIQNPRYQVTQFGKPVTLSCSQTLNHNVMYWYQQKSSQAPKLLFHYYDKDFNNEADTPDNFQSRRPNTSFCFLDIRSPGLGDTAMYLCATSRDLGESGNTIYFGEGSWLTVV.

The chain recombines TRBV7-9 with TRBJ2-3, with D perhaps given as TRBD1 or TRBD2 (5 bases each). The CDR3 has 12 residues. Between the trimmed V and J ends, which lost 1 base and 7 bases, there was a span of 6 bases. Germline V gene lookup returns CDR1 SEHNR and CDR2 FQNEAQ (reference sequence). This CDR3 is CASSLGGNTQYF. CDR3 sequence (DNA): TGTGCCAGCAGCTTAGGGGGGAATACGCAGTATTTT.

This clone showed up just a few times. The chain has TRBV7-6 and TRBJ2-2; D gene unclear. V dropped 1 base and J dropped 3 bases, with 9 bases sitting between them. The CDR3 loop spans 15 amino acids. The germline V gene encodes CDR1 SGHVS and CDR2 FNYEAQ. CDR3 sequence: CASSLVGSYTGELFF. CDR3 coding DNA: TGTGCCAGCAGCTTAGTAGGGTCGTACACCGGGGAGCTGTTTTTT.

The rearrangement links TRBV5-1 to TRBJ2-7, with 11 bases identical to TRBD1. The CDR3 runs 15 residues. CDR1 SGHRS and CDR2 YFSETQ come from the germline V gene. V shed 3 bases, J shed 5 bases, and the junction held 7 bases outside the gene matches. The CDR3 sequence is CASSYSDRGLNEQYF. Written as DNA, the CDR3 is TGCGCCAGCAGCTACTCGGACAGGGGGCTGAACGAGCAGTACTTC.

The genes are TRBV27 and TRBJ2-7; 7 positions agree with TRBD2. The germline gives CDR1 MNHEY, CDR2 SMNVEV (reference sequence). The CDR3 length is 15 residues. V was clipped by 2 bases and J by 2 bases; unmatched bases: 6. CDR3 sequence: CASSLRAGFTYEQYF. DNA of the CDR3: TGTGCCAGCAGTTTAAGAGCGGGGTTTACCTACGAGCAGTACTTC.

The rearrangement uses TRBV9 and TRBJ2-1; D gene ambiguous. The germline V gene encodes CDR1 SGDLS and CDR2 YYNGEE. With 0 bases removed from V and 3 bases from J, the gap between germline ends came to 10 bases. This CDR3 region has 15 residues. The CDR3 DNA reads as TGTGCCAGCAGCGTAGGTCGAAGCAGCTACAATGAGCAGTTCTTC. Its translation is CASSVGRSSYNEQFF.

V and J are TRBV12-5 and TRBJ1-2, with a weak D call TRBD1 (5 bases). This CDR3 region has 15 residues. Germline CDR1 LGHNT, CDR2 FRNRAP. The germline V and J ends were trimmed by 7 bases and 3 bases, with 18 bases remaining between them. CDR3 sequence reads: CASALGGGSHYGYTF. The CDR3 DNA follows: TGTGCTAGTGCCCTCGGGGGGGGTTCCCACTATGGCTACACCTTC.

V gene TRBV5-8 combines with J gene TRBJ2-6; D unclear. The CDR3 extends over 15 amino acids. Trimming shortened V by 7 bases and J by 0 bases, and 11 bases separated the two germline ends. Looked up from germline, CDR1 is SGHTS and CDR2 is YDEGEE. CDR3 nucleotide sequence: TGTGCCAGCCACCCGAGATACTCTGGGGCCAACGTCCTGACTTTC. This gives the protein CASHPRYSGANVLTF. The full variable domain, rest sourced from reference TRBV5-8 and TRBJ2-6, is EAGVTQSPTHLIKTRGQQATLRCSPISGHTSVYWYQQALGLGLQFLLWYDEGEERNRGNFPPRFSGRQFPNYSSELNVNALELEDSALYLCASHPRYSGANVLTFGAGSRLTVL.

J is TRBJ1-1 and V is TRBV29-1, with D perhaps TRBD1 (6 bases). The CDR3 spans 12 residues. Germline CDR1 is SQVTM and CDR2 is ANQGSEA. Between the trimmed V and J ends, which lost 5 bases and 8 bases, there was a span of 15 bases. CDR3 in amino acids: CSVRGGVGEAFF. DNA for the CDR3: TGCAGCGTTAGGGGGGGTGTGGGAGAAGCTTTCTTT.

CDR3 sequence: CASSPSGNYNEQFF. Written as DNA, the CDR3 is TGTGCCAGCAGTCCAAGCGGGAACTACAATGAGCAGTTCTTC. The chain links TRBV27 to TRBJ2-1; the match to TRBD2 covers 7 bases. This CDR3 has 14 residues. The germline gives CDR1 MNHEY, CDR2 SMNVEV (reference sequence). J was trimmed by 3 bases and V by 5 bases; bases with no gene match: 4.

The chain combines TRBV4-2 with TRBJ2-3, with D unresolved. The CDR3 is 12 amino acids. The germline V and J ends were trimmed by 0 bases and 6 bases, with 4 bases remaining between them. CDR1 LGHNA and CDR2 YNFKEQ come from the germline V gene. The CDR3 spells CASSQDSDTQYF. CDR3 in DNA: TGTGCCAGCAGCCAAGATTCGGATACGCAGTATTTT.

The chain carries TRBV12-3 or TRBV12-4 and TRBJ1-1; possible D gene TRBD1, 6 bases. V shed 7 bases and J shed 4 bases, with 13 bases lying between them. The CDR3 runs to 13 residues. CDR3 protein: CASNTGWATEAFF. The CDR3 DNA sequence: TGTGCCAGCAATACAGGGTGGGCCACTGAAGCTTTCTTT.

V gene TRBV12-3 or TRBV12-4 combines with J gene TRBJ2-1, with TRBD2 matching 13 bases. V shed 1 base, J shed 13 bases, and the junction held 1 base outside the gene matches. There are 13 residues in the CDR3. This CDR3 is CASSLGLAGGQFF. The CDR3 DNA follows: TGTGCCAGCAGTTTAGGACTAGCGGGGGGTCAGTTCTTC.

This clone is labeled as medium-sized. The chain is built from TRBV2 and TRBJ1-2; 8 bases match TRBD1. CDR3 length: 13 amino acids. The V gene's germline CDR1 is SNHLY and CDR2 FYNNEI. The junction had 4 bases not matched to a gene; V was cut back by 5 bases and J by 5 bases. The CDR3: CASSKGQVYGYTF. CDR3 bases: TGTGCCAGCAGTAAGGGACAGGTTTATGGCTACACCTTC.

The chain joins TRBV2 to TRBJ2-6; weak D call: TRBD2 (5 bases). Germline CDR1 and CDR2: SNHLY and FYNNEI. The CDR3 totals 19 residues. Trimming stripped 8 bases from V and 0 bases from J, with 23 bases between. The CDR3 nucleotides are TGTGCCAGCTCGCCCACGCGTGGACTCGCTGGCTCTGGGGCCAACGTCCTGACTTTC. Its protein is CASSPTRGLAGSGANVLTF.

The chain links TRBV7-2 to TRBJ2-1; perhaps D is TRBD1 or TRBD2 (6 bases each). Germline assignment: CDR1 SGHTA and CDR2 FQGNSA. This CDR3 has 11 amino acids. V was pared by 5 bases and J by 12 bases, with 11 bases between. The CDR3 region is CASSPRGRQFF. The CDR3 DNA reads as TGTGCCAGCAGCCCCCGGGGGCGGCAGTTCTTC.